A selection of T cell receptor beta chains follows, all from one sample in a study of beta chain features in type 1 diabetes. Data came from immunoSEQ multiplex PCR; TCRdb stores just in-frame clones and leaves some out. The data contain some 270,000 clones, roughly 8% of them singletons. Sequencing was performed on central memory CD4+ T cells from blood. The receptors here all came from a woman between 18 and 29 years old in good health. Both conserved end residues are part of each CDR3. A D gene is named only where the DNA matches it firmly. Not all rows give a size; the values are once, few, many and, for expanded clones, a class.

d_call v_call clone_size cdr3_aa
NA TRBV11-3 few CASSFTSGAGELFF
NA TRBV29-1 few CSVERSDTEAFF
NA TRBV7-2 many CASSFRGGMQADTQYF
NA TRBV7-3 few CASRLSPGPKYEQYF
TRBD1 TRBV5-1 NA CASSSSGGQRVNTEAFF
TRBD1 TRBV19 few CASSIQGAYGYTF
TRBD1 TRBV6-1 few CASTRDRGTDTQYF
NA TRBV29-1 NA CSVTTLNTEAFF
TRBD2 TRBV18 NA CASSPQVGGNEQFF
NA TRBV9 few CASSVGPGQPQHF
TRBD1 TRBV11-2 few CASSVSRQGDGYTF
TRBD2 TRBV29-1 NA CSASPGTRDYEQYF
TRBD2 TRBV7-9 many CASNPGGNIQYF
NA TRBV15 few CATSRDLAGGTEAFF
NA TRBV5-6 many CASSRQWDIQYF
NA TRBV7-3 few CASSGNRVRSTGELFF
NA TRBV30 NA CAWTLGPDTQYF
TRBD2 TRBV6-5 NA CASSYKGLAGGATQYF
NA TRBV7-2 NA CASSLEVHTEAFF
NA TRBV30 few CAWMPGGRQTQYF
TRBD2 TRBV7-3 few CASSSIAGSYNEQFF
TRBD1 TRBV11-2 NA CASSLAGTVTYEQYF
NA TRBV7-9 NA CASSRFQGNGELFF
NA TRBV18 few CASSLRQSNQPQHF
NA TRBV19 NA CASSMSRQMNTEAFF
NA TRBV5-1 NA CASSLDLQGVAFF
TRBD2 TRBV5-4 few CASSLGTSGVADTQYF
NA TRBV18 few CASSPPPDTNSPLHF
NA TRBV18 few CASSPPGLTYEQYF
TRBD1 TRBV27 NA CASSWGRQGTRNGELFF
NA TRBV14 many CASSEHLETQYF
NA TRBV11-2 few CASSVSGANVLTF
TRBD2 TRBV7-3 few CASSLRSAGGPGEQFF
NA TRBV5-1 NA CASSLRVNSGANVLTF
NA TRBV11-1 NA CASSLSGAATYNEQFF